This TCR beta chain is drawn from a study of neurological immune-mediated disorders. The cDNA was generated through 5'RACE incorporating 10-nucleotide random UMIs. TCRdb re-analysed the 5' RACE reads in MiXCR, keeping a single row per CDR3 protein. This table has just over 95,000 distinct CDR3 sequences, 3% to 4.5% appearing once. The study, taken as a whole, reports: No clinical or MRI feature was associated with the multiple sclerosis repertoire cluster. TCR clonal expansion peaked in HTLV-1-associated myelopathy patients and was lowest in multiple sclerosis patients.

This clonotype was counted ten times or more. What it binds is unknown. Sequencing was carried out using PBMCs. The clonotype originates from a young woman with multiple sclerosis.

The DNA of the CDR3 is TGTGCCAGCAGAGAGGACAGGAGGAGACTCTCCGGTGGCTACACCTTC. Translation: CASREDRRRLSGGYTF. This rearrangement joins TRBV6-2 or TRBV6-3 to TRBJ1-2; 7 nucleotides align to TRBD1. V lost 6 bases and J lost 7; bases outside the gene matches: 17. The length of the CDR3 is 16 residues. The germline V gene encodes CDR1 MNHEY and CDR2 SVGEGT.